The T cell receptor (beta chain) described here comes from a study of TIL therapy for anti-PD-1-resistant metastatic lung cancer. Study context: Median patient age was 54, ranging about 35-80 years. A few tumors were EGFR-mutant and two were ALK-rearranged. Median tumor mutation burden was around 1.6 mutations per megabase.

Time point given: pre-treatment sample, taken before nivolumab and TIL therapy. This was the immunoSEQ v3 assay. Clones were sequenced by immunoSEQ multiplex PCR, and TCRdb holds only the in-frame ones, with some missing. The sample comprises under 60,000 clones, 86% of which are singletons, and 5% rests with the top ten. In the case of this clone: What it binds is not known.

Germline CDR1 and CDR2: SNHLY and FYNNEI. Trimming cost V 1 base and J 2 bases, with 14 bases left between them. The CDR3 runs 16 residues. Findings and limits, study-wide: The baseline peripheral repertoire was partially replaced by infused TIL clonotypes that later decayed.

This chain connects TRBV2 to TRBJ1-1; D unresolved. The source is a person between 30 and 79 years old with non-small cell lung cancer. The sequencing used blood, collected at baseline. CDR3 bases: TGTGCCAGCAGTGAAGGAGGAAGGGTCGGAAACACTGAAGCTTTCTTT. Amino acids: CASSEGGRVGNTEAFF.